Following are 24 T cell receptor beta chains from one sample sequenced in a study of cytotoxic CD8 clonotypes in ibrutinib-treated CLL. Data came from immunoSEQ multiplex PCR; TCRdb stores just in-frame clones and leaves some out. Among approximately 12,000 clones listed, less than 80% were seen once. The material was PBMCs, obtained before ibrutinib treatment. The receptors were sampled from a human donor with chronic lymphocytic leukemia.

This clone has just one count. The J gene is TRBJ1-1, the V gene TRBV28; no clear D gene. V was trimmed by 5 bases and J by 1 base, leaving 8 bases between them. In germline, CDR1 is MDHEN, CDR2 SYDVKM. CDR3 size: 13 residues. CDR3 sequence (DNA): TGTGCCAGCAGTAAGGTGGGGAACACTGAAGCTTTCTTT. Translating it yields CASSKVGNTEAFF.

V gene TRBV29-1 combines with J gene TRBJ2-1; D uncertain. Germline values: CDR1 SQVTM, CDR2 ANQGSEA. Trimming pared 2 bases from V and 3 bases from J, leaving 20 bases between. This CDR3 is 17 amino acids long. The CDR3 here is CSVESKGSPLYYNEQFF. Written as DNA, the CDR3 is TGCAGCGTTGAATCCAAGGGTTCCCCTCTATACTACAATGAGCAGTTCTTC.

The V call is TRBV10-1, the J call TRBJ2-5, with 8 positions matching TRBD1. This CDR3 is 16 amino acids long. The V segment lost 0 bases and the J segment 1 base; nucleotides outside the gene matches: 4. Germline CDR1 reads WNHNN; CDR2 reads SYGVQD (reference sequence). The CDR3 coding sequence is TGCGCCAGCAGTGAGTCAAGTGGACAGGGCCAAGAGACCCAGTACTTC. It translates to CASSESSGQGQETQYF.

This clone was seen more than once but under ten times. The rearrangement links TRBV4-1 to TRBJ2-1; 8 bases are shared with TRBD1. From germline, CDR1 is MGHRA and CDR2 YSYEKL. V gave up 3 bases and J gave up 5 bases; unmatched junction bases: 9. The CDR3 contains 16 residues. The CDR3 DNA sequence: TGCGCCAGCAGCCACCTCATCAGGACAGGGAACAATGAGCAGTTCTTC. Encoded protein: CASSHLIRTGNNEQFF.

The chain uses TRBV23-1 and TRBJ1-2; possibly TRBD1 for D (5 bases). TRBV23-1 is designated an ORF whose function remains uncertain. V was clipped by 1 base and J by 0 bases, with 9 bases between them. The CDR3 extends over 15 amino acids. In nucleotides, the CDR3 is TGCGCCAGCAGTCAATTCAGGGAGACTAACTATGGCTACACCTTC. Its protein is CASSQFRETNYGYTF.

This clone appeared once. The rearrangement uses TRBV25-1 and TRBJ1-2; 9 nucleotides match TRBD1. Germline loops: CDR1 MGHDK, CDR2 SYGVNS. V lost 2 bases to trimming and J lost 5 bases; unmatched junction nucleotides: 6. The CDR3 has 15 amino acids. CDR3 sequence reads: CASSEPGTGIYGYTF. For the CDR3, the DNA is TGTGCCAGCAGTGAACCCGGGACAGGGATTTATGGCTACACCTTC.

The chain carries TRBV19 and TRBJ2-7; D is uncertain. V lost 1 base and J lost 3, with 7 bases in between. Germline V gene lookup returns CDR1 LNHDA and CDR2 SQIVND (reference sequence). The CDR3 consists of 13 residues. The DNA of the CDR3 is TGTGCCAGTAGTATAGCCAGCAGCTACGAGCAGTACTTC. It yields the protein CASSIASSYEQYF.

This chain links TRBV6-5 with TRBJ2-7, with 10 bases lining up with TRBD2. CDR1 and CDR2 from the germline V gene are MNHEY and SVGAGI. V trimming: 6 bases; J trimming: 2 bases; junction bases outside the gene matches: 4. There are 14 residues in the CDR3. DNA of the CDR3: TGTGCCAGCAGCCCAGCGGGGGGGACCTACGAGCAGTACTTC. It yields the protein CASSPAGGTYEQYF.

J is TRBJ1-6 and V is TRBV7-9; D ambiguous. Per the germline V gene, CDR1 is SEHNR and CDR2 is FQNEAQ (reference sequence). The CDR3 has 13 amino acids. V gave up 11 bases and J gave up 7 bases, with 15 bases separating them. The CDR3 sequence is CAPARVGNSPLHF. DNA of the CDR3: TGTGCCCCTGCGAGGGTAGGGAATTCACCCCTCCACTTT.

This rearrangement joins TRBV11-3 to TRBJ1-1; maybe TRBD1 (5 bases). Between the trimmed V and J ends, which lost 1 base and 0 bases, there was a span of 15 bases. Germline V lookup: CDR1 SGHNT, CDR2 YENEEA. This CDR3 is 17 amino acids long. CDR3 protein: CASSLGRGVGVNTEAFF. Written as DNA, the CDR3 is TGTGCCAGCAGCTTAGGTCGAGGGGTCGGGGTGAACACTGAAGCTTTCTTT.

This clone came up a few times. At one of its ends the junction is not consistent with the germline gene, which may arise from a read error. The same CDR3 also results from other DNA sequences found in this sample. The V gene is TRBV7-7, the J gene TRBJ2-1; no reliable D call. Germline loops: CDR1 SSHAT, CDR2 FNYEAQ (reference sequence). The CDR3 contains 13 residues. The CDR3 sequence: CASSLSSYNEQFF. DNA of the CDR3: TGTGCTAGCAGCTTATCTTCCTACAATGAGCAGTTCTTC.

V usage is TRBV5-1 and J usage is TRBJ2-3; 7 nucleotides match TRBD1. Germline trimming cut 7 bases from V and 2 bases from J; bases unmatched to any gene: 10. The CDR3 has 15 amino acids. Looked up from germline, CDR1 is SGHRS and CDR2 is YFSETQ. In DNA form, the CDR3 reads TGCGCCAGCGCCCGACAGGGCCAAATCACAGATACGCAGTATTTT. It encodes CASARQGQITDTQYF.

The CDR3 DNA follows: TGCGCCAGCAGCCAAGATTTAGGGGGATACAACACTGAAGCTTTCTTT. It specifies CASSQDLGGYNTEAFF. The chain has TRBV4-1 and TRBJ1-1; the D gene is possibly TRBD1 (6 bases). Germline V gene data show CDR1 as MGHRA and CDR2 as YSYEKL. This CDR3 region has 16 residues. Trimming pared 0 bases from V and 2 bases from J, leaving 13 bases between.

CDR3 sequence reads: CATSPIQRGGGETQYF. DNA of the CDR3: TGTGCCACCAGCCCAATCCAGCGGGGGGGCGGAGAGACCCAGTACTTC. This chain links TRBV15 with TRBJ2-5; TRBD2 aligns across 10 bases. The CDR3 spans 16 residues. J gave up 4 bases and V 5 bases, and 10 bases lay outside the gene matches. Germline V gene data show CDR1 as LNHNV and CDR2 as YYDKDF (reference sequence).

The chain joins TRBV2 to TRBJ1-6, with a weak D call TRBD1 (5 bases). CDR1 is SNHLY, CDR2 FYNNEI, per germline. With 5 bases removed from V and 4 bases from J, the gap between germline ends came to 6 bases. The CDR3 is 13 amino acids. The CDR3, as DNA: TGTGCCAGCAGTAAGGGGTATAATTCACCCCTCCACTTT. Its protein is CASSKGYNSPLHF.

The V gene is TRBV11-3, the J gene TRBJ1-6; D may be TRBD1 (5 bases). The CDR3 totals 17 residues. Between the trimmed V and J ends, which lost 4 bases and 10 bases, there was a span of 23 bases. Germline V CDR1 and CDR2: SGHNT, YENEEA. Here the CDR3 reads CASSSPPGAGSGSPLHF. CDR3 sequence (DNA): TGTGCCAGCAGCTCCCCCCCCGGGGCAGGATCCGGGTCACCCCTCCACTTT.

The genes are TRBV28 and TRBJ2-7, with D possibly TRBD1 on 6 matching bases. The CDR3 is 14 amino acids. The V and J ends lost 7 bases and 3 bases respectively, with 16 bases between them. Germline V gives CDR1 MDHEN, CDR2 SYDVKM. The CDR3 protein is CASIPQGPSYEQYF. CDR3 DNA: TGTGCCAGCATCCCACAGGGTCCTAGCTACGAGCAGTACTTC.

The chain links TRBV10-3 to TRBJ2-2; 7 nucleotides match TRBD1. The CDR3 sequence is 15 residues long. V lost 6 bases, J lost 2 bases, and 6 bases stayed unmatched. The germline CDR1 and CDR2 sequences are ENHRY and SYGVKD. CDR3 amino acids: CAIRTGTENTGELFF. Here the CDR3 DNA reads TGTGCCATCAGGACCGGGACAGAAAACACCGGGGAGCTGTTTTTT.

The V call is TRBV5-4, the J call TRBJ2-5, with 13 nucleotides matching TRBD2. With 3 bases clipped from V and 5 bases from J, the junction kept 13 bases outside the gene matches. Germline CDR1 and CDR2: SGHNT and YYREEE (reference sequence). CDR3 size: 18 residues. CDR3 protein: CASSSGLAGYRGRETQYF. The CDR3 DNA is TGTGCCAGCAGCTCGGGACTAGCGGGGTACCGCGGGAGGGAGACCCAGTACTTC.

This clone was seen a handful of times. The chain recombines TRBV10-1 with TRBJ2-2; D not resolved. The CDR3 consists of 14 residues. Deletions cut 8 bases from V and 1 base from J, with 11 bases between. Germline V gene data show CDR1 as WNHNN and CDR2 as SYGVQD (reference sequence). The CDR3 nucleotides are TGCGCCAGCCGAGAGGTTCTGAACACCGGGGAGCTGTTTTTT. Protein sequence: CASREVLNTGELFF.

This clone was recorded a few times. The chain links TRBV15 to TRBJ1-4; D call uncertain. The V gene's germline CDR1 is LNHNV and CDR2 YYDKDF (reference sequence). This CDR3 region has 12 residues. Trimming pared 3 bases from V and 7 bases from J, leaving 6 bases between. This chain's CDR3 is CATSRTVEKLFF. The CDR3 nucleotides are TGTGCCACCAGCAGGACGGTTGAAAAACTGTTTTTT. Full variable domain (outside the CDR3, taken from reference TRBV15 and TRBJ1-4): DAMVIQNPRYQVTQFGKPVTLSCSQTLNHNVMYWYQQKSSQAPKLLFHYYDKDFNNEADTPDNFQSRRPNTSFCFLDIRSPGLGDTAMYLCATSRTVEKLFFGSGTQLSVL.

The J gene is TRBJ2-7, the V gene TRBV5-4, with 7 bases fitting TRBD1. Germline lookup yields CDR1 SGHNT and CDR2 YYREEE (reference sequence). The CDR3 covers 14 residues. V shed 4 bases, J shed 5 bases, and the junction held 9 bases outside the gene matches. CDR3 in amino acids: CASSPLGGRNEQYF. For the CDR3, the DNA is TGTGCCAGCAGCCCCCTAGGGGGCAGGAACGAGCAGTACTTC.

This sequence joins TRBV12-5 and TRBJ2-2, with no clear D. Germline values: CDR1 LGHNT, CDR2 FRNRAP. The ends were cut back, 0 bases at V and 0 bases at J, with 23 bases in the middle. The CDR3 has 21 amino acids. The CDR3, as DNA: TGTGCTAGTGGTTTGGTCGTCGGTGCAGGCGCCTTAGGGTCGAACACCGGGGAGCTGTTTTTT. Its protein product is CASGLVVGAGALGSNTGELFF.

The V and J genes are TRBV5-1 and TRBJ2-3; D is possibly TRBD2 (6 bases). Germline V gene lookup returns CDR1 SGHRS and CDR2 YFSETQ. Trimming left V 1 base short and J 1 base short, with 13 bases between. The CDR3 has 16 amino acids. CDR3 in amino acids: CASSLSSTGGTDTQYF. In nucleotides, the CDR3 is TGCGCCAGCAGCTTGTCATCTACGGGGGGCACAGATACGCAGTATTTT.